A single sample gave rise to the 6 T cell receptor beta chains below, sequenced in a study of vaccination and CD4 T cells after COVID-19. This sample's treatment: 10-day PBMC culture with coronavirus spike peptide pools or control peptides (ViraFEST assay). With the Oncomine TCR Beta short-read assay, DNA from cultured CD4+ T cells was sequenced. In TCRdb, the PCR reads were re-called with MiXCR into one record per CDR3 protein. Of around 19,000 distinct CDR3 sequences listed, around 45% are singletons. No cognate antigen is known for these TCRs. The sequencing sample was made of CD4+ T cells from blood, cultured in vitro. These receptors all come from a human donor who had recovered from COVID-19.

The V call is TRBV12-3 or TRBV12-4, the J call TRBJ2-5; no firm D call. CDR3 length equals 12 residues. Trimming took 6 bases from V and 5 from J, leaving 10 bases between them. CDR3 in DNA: TGTGCCAGCAGGAATGTATTGGAGACCCAGTACTTC. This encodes CASRNVLETQYF.

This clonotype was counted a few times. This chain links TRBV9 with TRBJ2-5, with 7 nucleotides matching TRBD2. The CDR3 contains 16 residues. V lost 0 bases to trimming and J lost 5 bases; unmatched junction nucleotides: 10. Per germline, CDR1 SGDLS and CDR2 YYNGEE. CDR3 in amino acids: CASSVARLAGSETQYF. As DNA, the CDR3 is TGTGCCAGCAGCGTAGCTAGACTAGCCGGATCGGAGACCCAGTACTTC.

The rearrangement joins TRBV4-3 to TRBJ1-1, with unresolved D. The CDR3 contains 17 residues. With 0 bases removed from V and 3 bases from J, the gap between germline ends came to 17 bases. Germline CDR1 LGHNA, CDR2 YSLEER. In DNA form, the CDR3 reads TGCGCCAGCAGCCAAGATCTCCGGGGTGGGGTGGACACTGAAGCTTTCTTT. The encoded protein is CASSQDLRGGVDTEAFF.

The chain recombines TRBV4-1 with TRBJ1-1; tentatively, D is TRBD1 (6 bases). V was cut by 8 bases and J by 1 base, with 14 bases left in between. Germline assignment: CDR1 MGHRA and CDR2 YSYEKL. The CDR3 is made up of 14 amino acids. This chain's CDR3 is CASRGPLKNTEAFF. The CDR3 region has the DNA TGCGCCAGCCGGGGGCCACTTAAGAACACTGAAGCTTTCTTT.

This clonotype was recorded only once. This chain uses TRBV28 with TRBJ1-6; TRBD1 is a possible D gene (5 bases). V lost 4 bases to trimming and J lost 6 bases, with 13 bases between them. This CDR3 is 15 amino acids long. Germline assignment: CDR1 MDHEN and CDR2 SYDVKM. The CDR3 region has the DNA TGTGCCAGCAGTTCCCGGGGCGGAGGTAATTCACCCCTCCACTTT. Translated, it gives CASSSRGGGNSPLHF.

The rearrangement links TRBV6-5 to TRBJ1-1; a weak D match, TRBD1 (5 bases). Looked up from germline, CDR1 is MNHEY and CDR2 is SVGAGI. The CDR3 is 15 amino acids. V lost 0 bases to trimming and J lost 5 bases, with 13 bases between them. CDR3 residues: CASSYSGPGGTEAFF. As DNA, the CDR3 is TGTGCCAGCAGTTACTCCGGGCCGGGGGGTACTGAAGCTTTCTTT.